A single sample is the source of the 7 T cell receptor beta chains below, sequenced in a study of cytomegalovirus exposure and HLA in healthy donors. 13 Jbeta primers and 60 Vbeta primers were used for the PCR. Sequencing used immunoSEQ multiplex PCR; TCRdb keeps in-frame clones, though not all of them. The sample yields about 39,000 clones, of which the top ten take up about 3.2%. Input material: PBMCs. All receptors derive from a woman in her 30s in good health and CMV-seropositive.

The chain joins TRBV7-6 to TRBJ1-1; TRBD1 might be the D (5 bases). Germline-derived CDR1 and CDR2 are SGHVS and FNYEAQ. V was cut by 5 bases and J by 3 bases, with 28 bases left in between. The CDR3 runs to 19 residues. DNA of the CDR3: TGTGCCAGCAGCCCACAGCAGATTAGTTACGGGGGGGAAGACACTGAAGCTTTCTTT. Protein sequence: CASSPQQISYGGEDTEAFF.

The gene calls are TRBV6-4 and TRBJ1-2, with TRBD1 matching over 8 bases. J gave up 8 bases and V 6 bases, and 8 bases lay outside the gene matches. Looked up from germline, CDR1 is MRHNA and CDR2 is SNTAGT. The CDR3 runs 13 residues. The DNA for the CDR3 is TGTGCCAGCAGGATTCAGACAGGGGTCGGCTACACCTTC. Its protein product is CASRIQTGVGYTF.

V is TRBV5-1 and J is TRBJ2-7; maybe TRBD2 (5 bases). The CDR3 contains 14 residues. The germline V and J ends were trimmed by 0 bases and 6 bases, with 13 bases remaining between them. CDR1 and CDR2 from the germline V gene are SGHRS and YFSETQ. CDR3 sequence reads: CASSLEDSVGEQYF. CDR3 nucleotides: TGCGCCAGCAGCTTGGAGGACTCGGTTGGCGAGCAGTACTTC.

The CDR3 protein is CASSVLQVGASYNSPLHF. The CDR3, as DNA: TGTGCCAGCAGCGTTCTCCAGGTGGGGGCCTCCTATAATTCACCCCTCCACTTT. This chain connects TRBV9 to TRBJ1-6; tentatively, D is TRBD1 (6 bases). Trimming removed 2 bases at V and 0 bases at J, with 15 bases between. The CDR3 totals 18 residues. Germline V gene sequence: CDR1 SGDLS, CDR2 YYNGEE.

The genes are TRBV2 and TRBJ1-2; D might be TRBD1 (6 bases). The CDR3 consists of 14 residues. CDR1 SNHLY and CDR2 FYNNEI come from the germline V gene. V lost 7 bases, J lost 6 bases, and 18 bases lay in between. CDR3 loop: CASTSGQGNDGYTF. In DNA, the CDR3 is TGTGCCAGCACGTCAGGGCAGGGGAATGATGGCTACACCTTC. The complete variable domain, with remaining parts taken from reference TRBV2 and TRBJ1-2, reads EPEVTQTPSHQVTQMGQEVILRCVPISNHLYFYWYRQILGQKVEFLVSFYNNEISEKSEIFDDQFSVERPDGSNFTLKIRSTKLEDSAMYFCASTSGQGNDGYTFGSGTRLTVV.

The chain uses TRBV11-3 and TRBJ1-1; D call uncertain. The germline CDR1 and CDR2 sequences are SGHNT and YENEEA. Trimming pared 2 bases from V and 1 base from J, leaving 5 bases between. The CDR3 length is 13 residues. The DNA of the CDR3 is TGTGCCAGCAGCTTATCAGAGAACACTGAAGCTTTCTTT. Its protein is CASSLSENTEAFF.

The V call is TRBV6-5, the J call TRBJ1-6, with D maybe TRBD1 (6 bases). CDR1 is MNHEY, CDR2 SVGAGI, per germline. The germline V and J ends were trimmed by 6 bases and 10 bases, with 16 bases remaining between them. This CDR3 comprises 14 residues. CDR3 DNA sequence: TGTGCCAGCAGATTTCATTCAGGGGAATCACCCCTCCACTTT. Residues: CASRFHSGESPLHF.